These 20 T cell receptor beta chains originate from one sample sequenced in a study of T-cell memory formation after mild COVID-19. TCRdb independently ran MiXCR on the 5' RACE reads; one entry per CDR3 protein. The top ten clones hold 20% to 25% of a sample with roughly 450,000 distinct CDR3 sequences, roughly 17% of them seen once. Sequenced input: PBMCs or a T cell subset sorted from them (not recorded which). The source of these receptors is a man younger than 30 who had mild COVID-19 (a few samples of this study predate the infection). Cell type and time point are not known.

This clonotype appeared many times. The chain employs TRBV12-3 or TRBV12-4 and TRBJ1-2; D is unresolved. CDR3 length: 12 residues. Trimming took 1 base from V and 2 from J, leaving 2 bases between them. The CDR3 spells CASSLGNYGYTF. The CDR3 region has the DNA TGTGCCAGCAGTTTAGGGAACTATGGCTACACCTTC.

This clonotype was observed a few times. The chain links TRBV5-5 to TRBJ2-7; TRBD2 agrees at 9 bases. CDR1 and CDR2 (germline): SGHKS, YYEKEE (reference sequence). V was clipped by 0 bases and J by 4 bases; unmatched bases: 5. The CDR3 sequence is 15 residues long. CDR3 nucleotide sequence: TGTGCCAGCAGCTTGGCCCCGACTAGCGGTTACGAGCAGTACGTC. Translation: CASSLAPTSGYEQYV.

The V call is TRBV5-1, the J call TRBJ2-5; tentative D call: TRBD2 (6 bases). This CDR3 is built from 14 residues. Germline values: CDR1 SGHRS, CDR2 YFSETQ. Trimming took 1 base from V and 5 from J, leaving 12 bases between them. In DNA, the CDR3 is TGCGCCAGCAGCTTGATCGGGGCGGGGGAGACCCAGTACTTC. This codes for CASSLIGAGETQYF.

This clonotype was seen a handful of times. The J gene is TRBJ2-1, the V gene TRBV20-1; TRBD2 matches 7 bases. The germline CDR1 and CDR2 sequences are DFQATT and SNEGSKA (reference sequence). V shed 3 bases and J 0 bases; nucleotides not matched to a gene: 5. The CDR3 has 15 amino acids. CDR3 bases: TGCAGTGCTAGGGCGGGACTACTCTCCTACAATGAGCAGTTCTTC. It yields the protein CSARAGLLSYNEQFF.

This chain uses TRBV12-3 or TRBV12-4 with TRBJ2-5; tentatively, D is TRBD1 (6 bases). This CDR3 has 12 residues. Trimming pared 6 bases from V and 4 bases from J, leaving 9 bases between. The DNA for the CDR3 is TGTGCCAGCAGATCAGGGGTAGAGACCCAGTACTTC. Its translation is CASRSGVETQYF.

The chain combines TRBV21-1 with TRBJ1-4. TRBV21-1 is annotated as a pseudogene. This CDR3 has 16 amino acids. The CDR3 nucleotides read TGTGCCAGCAGCAAAGAACTGCCACGGAGTAATGAAAAACTGTTTTTT. Protein product: CASSKELPRSNEKLFF.

This clonotype was seen at least ten times. At one end, the junction sequence differs from germline, possibly due to a read error. The chain links TRBV5-1 to TRBJ2-5; D is possibly TRBD2 (6 bases). The CDR3 contains 13 residues. CDR1 and CDR2 (germline): SGHRS, YFSETQ. The CDR3 DNA reads as TGTGCCAGCAGCTTACGGGGGCAAGAGACCCAGTACTTC. Translating gives CASSLRGQETQYF.

This clonotype was picked up a small number of times. The chain joins TRBV7-8 to TRBJ2-5; no clear D gene. This CDR3 is 13 amino acids long. V lost 1 base, J lost 5 bases, and 8 bases lay in between. Germline V gene data show CDR1 as SGHVS and CDR2 as FQNEAQ. The CDR3 coding sequence is TGTGCCAGCAGCTTAGGGCGTATCGAGACCCAGTACTTC. Protein: CASSLGRIETQYF.

Only a few counts were recorded for this clonotype. This chain uses TRBV7-8 with TRBJ2-1; TRBD1 matches at 7 bases. CDR1 and CDR2 from the germline V gene are SGHVS and FQNEAQ. CDR3 length: 13 residues. V lost 3 bases and J lost 12; bases outside the gene matches: 8. Here the CDR3 DNA reads TGTGCCAGCAGCTTCCATGACAGGGAGAGGCAGTTCTTC. Translation gives CASSFHDRERQFF.

In this sample, this clonotype turned up a few times. The chain recombines TRBV7-8 with TRBJ2-3; TRBD2 aligns across 10 bases. The ends lost 4 bases at V and 2 bases at J; junction bases unmatched: 6. Germline assignment: CDR1 SGHVS and CDR2 FQNEAQ. There are 16 residues in the CDR3. CDR3 bases: TGTGCCAGCAGCTCGAGCGGGGGGGGTTCCACAGATACGCAGTATTTT. This gives the protein CASSSSGGGSTDTQYF. Variable domain in full (rest from reference TRBV7-8 and TRBJ2-3): GAGVSQSPRYKVAKRGQDVALRCDPISGHVSLFWYQQALGQGPEFLTYFQNEAQLDKSGLPSDRFFAERPEGSVSTLKIQRTQQEDSAVYLCASSSSGGGSTDTQYFGPGTRLTVL.

A few counts support this clonotype. This chain connects TRBV6-2 or TRBV6-3 to TRBJ2-1; weak D call: TRBD1 (6 bases). The CDR3 has 14 amino acids. CDR1 is MNHEY, CDR2 SVGEGT, per germline. V lost 8 bases to trimming and J lost 0 bases, with 11 bases between them. The CDR3 nucleotides are TGTGCCAGCGGAAGGGGGAGCTCCTACAATGAGCAGTTCTTC. Encoded protein: CASGRGSSYNEQFF.

This clonotype was picked up a small number of times. V and J are TRBV7-2 and TRBJ2-3, with 7 bases fitting TRBD1. J was trimmed by 0 bases and V by 1 base; bases with no gene match: 4. This CDR3 has 16 residues. Germline lookup yields CDR1 SGHTA and CDR2 FQGNSA. CDR3 DNA sequence: TGTGCCAGCAGCTTAGGCAGGGGGTTTAGCACAGATACGCAGTATTTT. Protein: CASSLGRGFSTDTQYF.

The chain couples TRBV10-3 to TRBJ2-5; tentative D call: TRBD1 (6 bases). Germline values: CDR1 ENHRY, CDR2 SYGVKD. The CDR3 spans 13 residues. Trimming left V 11 bases short and J 3 bases short, with 16 bases between. For the CDR3, the DNA is TGTGCCTCCAACAGGGAAAGGGAAGAGACCCAGTACTTC. This gives the protein CASNREREETQYF.

This clonotype was seen many times. At one end the junction does not follow the germline gene, possibly because of a read error. The V gene is TRBV7-2, the J gene TRBJ1-3, with D unresolved. Germline V CDR1 and CDR2: SGHTA, FQGNSA. The CDR3 loop spans 14 amino acids. DNA of the CDR3: TGTGCCAGCAGTTTAGTCGGTTCTGGAAACACCATATATTTT. It yields the protein CASSLVGSGNTIYF. The full variable domain, rest sourced from reference TRBV7-2 and TRBJ1-3, is GAGVSQSPSNKVTEKGKDVELRCDPISGHTALYWYRQSLGQGLEFLIYFQGNSAPDKSGLPSDRFSAERTGGSVSTLTIQRTQQEDSAVYLCASSLVGSGNTIYFGEGSWLTVV.

The V gene is TRBV20-1, the J gene TRBJ1-6; D perhaps matches TRBD1 (5 bases). The CDR3 is 13 residues long. V lost 7 bases and J 6 bases, leaving 13 bases between the germline ends. Germline loops: CDR1 DFQATT, CDR2 SNEGSKA (reference sequence). The CDR3 sequence is CSVQGSGNSPLHF. CDR3 bases: TGCAGTGTTCAGGGCTCCGGTAATTCACCCCTCCACTTT.

This chain uses TRBV6-2 or TRBV6-3 with TRBJ1-5; no firm D call. Between the trimmed V and J ends, which lost 4 bases and 3 bases, there was a span of 13 bases. Germline CDR1 and CDR2: MNHEY and SVGEGT. The CDR3 is 15 residues long. The CDR3 region is CASSFRRSLNQPQHF. The DNA of the CDR3 is TGTGCCAGCAGTTTCCGACGTAGCCTCAATCAGCCCCAGCATTTT.

This chain joins TRBV15 and TRBJ1-1; D gene unclear. CDR1 and CDR2 (germline): LNHNV, YYDKDF (reference sequence). V was clipped by 1 base and J by 6 bases, with 15 bases between them. This CDR3 has 15 residues. The CDR3 bases are TGTGCCACCAGCAGAGGCCTAGGACCGACCGCTGAAGCTTTCTTT. Protein: CATSRGLGPTAEAFF.

This clonotype was observed a handful of times. J is TRBJ2-3 and V is TRBV10-3; D might be TRBD1 or TRBD2, each matching 5 bases. V lost 5 bases to trimming and J lost 3 bases, with 12 bases between them. Per germline, CDR1 ENHRY and CDR2 SYGVKD. The length of the CDR3 is 14 residues. CDR3 loop: CAISSTGQTDTQYF. DNA for the CDR3: TGTGCCATCAGTTCCACGGGGCAGACAGATACGCAGTATTTT.

This clonotype was seen a handful of times. The chain carries TRBV25-1 and TRBJ1-1; D uncertain. The CDR3 sequence is 13 residues long. Trimming shortened V by 4 bases and J by 7 bases, and 13 bases separated the two germline ends. Looked up from germline, CDR1 is MGHDK and CDR2 is SYGVNS. CDR3 loop: CASSASPRGEAFF. The CDR3, as DNA: TGTGCCAGCAGTGCAAGCCCCCGGGGTGAAGCTTTCTTT.

The chain combines TRBV29-1 with TRBJ1-4, with a weak D call TRBD1 (6 bases). In germline, CDR1 is SQVTM, CDR2 ANQGSEA. Trimming shortened V by 6 bases and J by 6 bases, and 14 bases separated the two germline ends. The CDR3 spans 13 residues. The CDR3 reads CSVSVGGDEKLFF. Written as DNA, the CDR3 is TGCAGCGTCAGCGTTGGGGGCGATGAAAAACTGTTTTTT.